This T cell receptor beta chain was profiled in a study of blood T cells in healthy people across ages. With respect to this clonotype: The antigen remains unidentified. Mismatch with germline at one junction end may stem from a read error.

Study-wide findings and caveats: It was not known whether donors were CMV positive (a possible confounder of expanded clonotype changes).

The germline gives CDR1 GTSNPN, CDR2 SVGIG (reference sequence). CDR3 length: 11 amino acids. Together with a sample-barcoded 5' primer, a J-beta primer mix was included in a second PCR lasting about 6 to 12 cycles. MiXCR, run by TCRdb on the 5' RACE reads, gives a single entry per CDR3 protein. The profile shows over 950,000 distinct CDR3 sequences, just over 50% of them singletons. The V call is TRBV30, the J call TRBJ1-2; D is uncertain. The receptor was derived from a woman aged 55-69 years in good health. Specimen: blood. CDR3 amino acids: CAGSVTDGYTF. Here the CDR3 DNA reads TGTGCCGGGAGTGTAACCGATGGCTACACCTTC.